These T cell receptor beta chains were read from a single sample in a study of CD8+ T cells in alopecia areata. The repertoire was sequenced with immunoSEQ multiplex PCR; TCRdb's copy has only in-frame clones and lacks some. The top ten hold 5.5% to 6.5% of the sample, which has about 82,000 clones, roughly 51% seen once. Sequenced input: NKG2D-high CD8+ T cells sorted from blood. Receptors originate from a human donor with alopecia areata. CDR3s leave out the opening cysteine and the closing phenylalanine or tryptophan. Fields, in order: J gene, V gene, CDR3 protein.

J gene: TRBJ2-1
V gene: TRBV27
CDR3 protein: ASSPEKAGGIYNEQF

J gene: TRBJ2-3
V gene: TRBV7-2
CDR3 protein: ASRAVLPDTQY

J gene: TRBJ2-1
V gene: TRBV30
CDR3 protein: AWTRSSGEQF

J gene: TRBJ2-1
V gene: TRBV29-1
CDR3 protein: SVEGEGQGAIEQF

J gene: TRBJ2-5
V gene: TRBV28
CDR3 protein: ASSHATTGGEETQY

J gene: TRBJ1-1
V gene: TRBV7-9
CDR3 protein: ASRPGTGEGAF

J gene: TRBJ2-3
V gene: TRBV29-1
CDR3 protein: SVVQGADTQY

J gene: TRBJ2-2
V gene: TRBV20-1
CDR3 protein: SANWAGELF

J gene: TRBJ2-2
V gene: TRBV29-1
CDR3 protein: SVEGDANTGELF

J gene: TRBJ2-2
V gene: TRBV4-1
CDR3 protein: ASSQDDRTGELF

J gene: TRBJ2-5
V gene: TRBV10-3
CDR3 protein: AISEEQAITQETQY

J gene: TRBJ1-2
V gene: TRBV27
CDR3 protein: ASSSSYGYT